This T cell receptor (beta chain) was found in a study of blood T cell repertoires in COVID-19. Study at large: Samples representing acute and convalescent COVID-19 were sourced from the United States, Italy and Spain. The cDNA or gDNA used as material had been derived from T cells, B-cell-depleted T cells, or PBMCs.

In the study's own analysis: Reference gene primer amplification gave nucleated cell count estimates. Repertoires were generated with immunoSEQ multiplex PCR, while TCRdb's copy carries only in-frame clones and drops some. The DNA was the basis for D and trimming; V, J and clone size are from that table. Here the sample spans around 78,000 clones, over 75% being singletons. CDR3 length equals 18 residues. The table lists this clone with a count of one. The sequenced material came from peripheral blood. The V gene is TRBV21-1, the J gene TRBJ1-5; the table gives TRBD1 as D, unverified against the DNA. TRBV21-1 is a listed pseudogene. The TCR sequence derives from a man aged 50 to 60 with active COVID-19. CDR3 residues: CASSKAYRGQGSNQPQHF. The CDR3 DNA sequence: TGTGCCAGCAGCAAAGCTTACAGGGGGCAAGGGAGCAATCAGCCCCAGCATTTT.